A single sample is the source of the 2 T cell receptor beta chains below, sequenced in a study of beta chain features in type 1 diabetes. Study-wide findings and caveats: TCRB CDR3 length was moderately but significantly reduced in all four CD4+ subsets of Type 1 diabetes patients.

These TCRs are of unknown antigen specificity. Every bit of the isolated RNA underwent reverse transcription, so sequencing read expressed TCRB transcripts. TCRdb keeps only in-frame clones here, not all; method: immunoSEQ multiplex PCR. The sample has roughly 150,000 clones; roughly 10% are singletons. Sequenced sample: central memory CD4+ T cells from blood. These receptors were taken from a woman aged 30 to 39 with type 1 diabetes.

This clone was seen a handful of times. The gene calls are TRBV2 and TRBJ2-1, with D maybe TRBD2 (6 bases). This CDR3 region has 17 residues. The V end was cut by 6 bases, the J end by 7 bases, with 25 bases between. Germline values: CDR1 SNHLY, CDR2 FYNNEI. The CDR3 DNA follows: TGTGCCAGCAGCTTAACCTCGGGAGCCCCTCGGGGTAATGAGCAGTTCTTC. It codes for CASSLTSGAPRGNEQFF.

The chain is built from TRBV2 and TRBJ2-5; 12 nucleotides agree with TRBD2. Germline V gene sequence: CDR1 SNHLY, CDR2 FYNNEI. The V gene end was trimmed by 10 bases and the J gene end by 5 bases; junction bases not matched to a gene: 11. This CDR3 region has 15 residues. CDR3 in DNA: TGTGCCACCCGGACAGAGACTAGCGGGAGTGAGACCCAGTACTTC. Protein product: CATRTETSGSETQYF.